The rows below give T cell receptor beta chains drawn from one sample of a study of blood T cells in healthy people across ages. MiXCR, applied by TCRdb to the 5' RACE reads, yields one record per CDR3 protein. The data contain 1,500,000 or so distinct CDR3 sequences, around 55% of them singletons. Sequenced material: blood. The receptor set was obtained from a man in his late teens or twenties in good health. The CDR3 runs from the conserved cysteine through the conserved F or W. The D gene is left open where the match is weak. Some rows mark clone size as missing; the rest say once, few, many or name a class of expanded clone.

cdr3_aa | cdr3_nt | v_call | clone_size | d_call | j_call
CASSLGGIKDTQYF | TGTGCCAGCAGTTTGGGCGGAATCAAAGATACGCAGTATTTT | TRBV27 | few | - | TRBJ2-3
CSAHLPEETQYF | TGCAGTGCTCACCTCCCGGAAGAGACCCAGTACTTC | TRBV20-1 | - | - | TRBJ2-5
CASSPPEEYGYTF | TGTGCCAGCTCACCGCCGGAGGAATATGGCTACACCTTC | TRBV18 | - | - | TRBJ1-2
CAISEPNEHYEQYF | TGTGCCATCAGTGAGCCGAACGAACACTACGAGCAGTACTTC | TRBV10-3 | few | - | TRBJ2-7
CASSFTGGIQYF | TGTGCCAGCAGTTTCACTGGAGGCATTCAGTACTTC | TRBV6-2/TRBV6-3 | - | - | TRBJ2-4
CASSTGQGPYEQYF | TGTGCCAGCAGTACCGGACAGGGACCCTACGAGCAGTACTTC | TRBV27 | few | TRBD1 | TRBJ2-7
CASSPLGANVLTF | TGTGCCAGCAGCCCCCTTGGGGCCAACGTCCTGACTTTC | TRBV27 | many | - | TRBJ2-6
CASSQMGGYSPLHF | TGTGCCAGCAGCCAAATGGGAGGGTATTCACCCCTCCACTTT | TRBV12-3/TRBV12-4 | - | - | TRBJ1-6
CASSLSGTGAVEQYF | TGTGCCAGCAGTTTAAGCGGGACAGGGGCGGTCGAGCAGTACTTC | TRBV27 | few | TRBD1 | TRBJ2-7
CASSQQEGISYEQYF | TGCGCCAGCAGCCAACAGGAGGGTATCTCCTACGAGCAGTACTTC | TRBV4-1 | - | - | TRBJ2-7
CASTFFSGGRKVSNEQFF | TGTGCCAGCACCTTTTTTTCAGGGGGCCGAAAGGTATCCAATGAGCAGTTCTTC | TRBV28 | few | TRBD1 | TRBJ2-1
CSVELGSEQFF | TGCAGCGTTGAATTGGGGAGTGAGCAGTTCTTC | TRBV29-1 | - | - | TRBJ2-1
CASSQAAFGPSSYEQYF | TGCGCCAGCAGCCAAGCGGCGTTCGGCCCTAGCTCCTACGAGCAGTACTTC | TRBV4-3 | few | - | TRBJ2-7
CASSSDRANIQYF | TGTGCCAGCAGTTCGGACAGAGCAAACATTCAGTACTTC | TRBV12-3/TRBV12-4 | - | - | TRBJ2-4
CASSQVGSSSYNSPLHF | TGCGCCAGCAGCCAAGTAGGCAGCAGCTCCTATAATTCACCCCTCCACTTT | TRBV4-1 | once | - | TRBJ1-6
CASSPAAWLAGENNEQFF | TGTGCCAGCTCACCCGCCGCGTGGCTAGCGGGAGAAAACAATGAGCAGTTCTTC | TRBV18 | - | TRBD2 | TRBJ2-1
CASSLGSASSTDTQYF | TGTGCCAGCAGCTTAGGGTCGGCCTCTAGCACAGATACGCAGTATTTT | TRBV7-2 | few | - | TRBJ2-3
CASRAGGPYYEQYF | TGTGCCAGCAGGGCCGGGGGTCCCTACTACGAGCAGTACTTC | TRBV27 | - | - | TRBJ2-7
CASSLAWTGGNEQFF | TGTGCCAGCAGCTTAGCCTGGACAGGGGGCAATGAGCAGTTCTTC | TRBV7-6 | - | TRBD1 | TRBJ2-1
CAISEAARSSYEQYF | TGTGCCATCAGCGAGGCAGCTAGAAGCTCCTACGAGCAGTACTTC | TRBV10-3 | few | - | TRBJ2-7
CASSSGTAPYYEQYF | TGTGCCAGCAGCTCCGGGACAGCCCCTTACTACGAGCAGTACTTC | TRBV7-2 | - | TRBD1 | TRBJ2-7
CASSPQRGASNEQFF | TGTGCCAGCAGCCCCCAGCGGGGGGCAAGTAATGAGCAGTTCTTC | TRBV13 | - | TRBD2 | TRBJ2-1
CASSDSYSGANVLTF | TGTGCCAGCAGTGACAGCTACTCTGGGGCCAACGTCCTGACTTTC | TRBV6-1 | few | - | TRBJ2-6
CSAREGTLDYEQYF | TGCAGTGCTAGAGAGGGGACATTAGACTACGAGCAGTACTTC | TRBV20-1 | - | - | TRBJ2-7
CASSARTSGSLETQYF | TGTGCCAGCAGTGCCAGGACTAGCGGGAGTCTAGAGACCCAGTACTTC | TRBV27 | - | TRBD2 | TRBJ2-5
CASSQDMGYEQYF | TGCGCCAGCAGCCAAGATATGGGGTACGAGCAGTACTTC | TRBV4-1 | few | - | TRBJ2-7
CASSSGTGGSYEQYF | TGCGCCAGCTCCTCCGGGACAGGGGGATCCTACGAGCAGTACTTC | TRBV4-1 | many | TRBD1 | TRBJ2-7
CATGLAGDSEQYF | TGCGCCACCGGACTAGCGGGAGACTCCGAGCAGTACTTC | TRBV10-2 | - | TRBD2 | TRBJ2-7
CASSVGSGRGETQYF | TGTGCCAGCAGCGTAGGAAGCGGGAGAGGAGAGACCCAGTACTTC | TRBV9 | - | TRBD2 | TRBJ2-5
CASSQGSGRRHNEQFF | TGCGCCAGCAGCCAAGGTAGCGGGAGGAGACACAATGAGCAGTTCTTC | TRBV4-1 | - | TRBD2 | TRBJ2-1
CASSLEPTGNYGYTF | TGTGCCAGCAGCTTAGAACCTACAGGGAACTATGGCTACACCTTC | TRBV7-9 | once | - | TRBJ1-2
CASSHPRGSWVYEQYF | TGTGCCAGCAGCCATCCTAGGGGGAGTTGGGTCTACGAGCAGTACTTC | TRBV14 | - | - | TRBJ2-7
CASRAARYPDTQYF | TGTGCCAGCAGAGCAGCTAGGTACCCAGATACGCAGTATTTT | TRBV5-8 | - | - | TRBJ2-3
CASSAGAETQYF | TGTGCCAGCAGCGCAGGAGCGGAGACCCAGTACTTC | TRBV7-9 | few | - | TRBJ2-5
CSYSTDTQYF | TGCAGTTACAGCACAGATACGCAGTATTTT | TRBV20-1 | - | - | TRBJ2-3
CASSEMQTGQLNEKLFF | TGTGCCAGCAGCGAAATGCAGACGGGACAGCTGAATGAAAAACTGTTTTTT | TRBV7-9 | - | TRBD1 | TRBJ1-4
CAIRAGGDPYEQYF | TGTGCCATCCGAGCGGGGGGAGATCCCTACGAGCAGTACTTC | TRBV10-3 | - | TRBD2 | TRBJ2-7
CASSLRPGPQMNTEAFF | TGCGCCAGCAGCTTACGGCCGGGACCCCAGATGAACACTGAAGCTTTCTTT | TRBV4-1 | once | - | TRBJ1-1
CASSDQRLAGLLYF | TGTGCCAGCAGTGATCAAAGACTAGCGGGATTATTGTACTTC | TRBV25-1 | few | TRBD2 | TRBJ2-7
CASSPFLPTELYGYTF | TGTGCCAGCAGCCCTTTTTTGCCGACCGAACTCTATGGCTACACCTTC | TRBV7-8 | - | - | TRBJ1-2
CSAMTGGAPAFF | TGCAGTGCTATGACAGGGGGAGCCCCGGCTTTCTTT | TRBV20-1 | - | TRBD1 | TRBJ1-1